Presented here are 7 T cell receptor beta chains from one specimen sequenced in a study of blood T cell repertoires in COVID-19. Sequencing was performed with immunoSEQ multiplex PCR; in TCRdb, only in-frame clones are kept and a portion is missing. The sample yields 250,000 to 350,000 clones, 85% to 90% seen once. The sample comprised PBMCs or T cells enriched from blood (not recorded which). The source is a woman in her forties or fifties who had been exposed to COVID-19.

The rearrangement joins TRBV5-4 to TRBJ1-1, with 8 bases that match TRBD1. V lost 4 bases to trimming and J lost 2 bases; unmatched junction nucleotides: 7. The germline V gene has CDR1 SGHNT and CDR2 YYREEE (reference sequence). The CDR3 runs 15 residues. The CDR3 DNA sequence: TGTGCCAGCAGCGCCCGACAGGGGAGTAACACTGAAGCTTTCTTT. Translation gives CASSARQGSNTEAFF.

The chain employs TRBV7-9 and TRBJ1-3, with D unresolved. Germline CDR1 reads SEHNR; CDR2 reads FQNEAQ (reference sequence). The CDR3 is 18 amino acids. V gave up 2 bases and J gave up 0 bases, with 17 bases separating them. CDR3 coding DNA: TGTGCCAGCAGCTTAAGTCACACCCGGGGTTACTCTGGAAACACCATATATTTT. It yields the protein CASSLSHTRGYSGNTIYF.

The gene calls are TRBV5-1 and TRBJ2-7; D might be TRBD2 (5 bases). V lost 4 bases and J 1 base, leaving 9 bases between the germline ends. The CDR3 sequence is 13 residues long. CDR1 SGHRS and CDR2 YFSETQ come from the germline V gene. The CDR3 nucleotides are TGCGCCAGCAGCCCAGGACTTTCCTACGAGCAGTACTTC. This gives the protein CASSPGLSYEQYF.

The V gene is TRBV7-8, the J gene TRBJ1-1; maybe TRBD1 (5 bases). The CDR3 runs 17 residues. Between the trimmed V and J ends, which lost 5 bases and 3 bases, there was a span of 22 bases. The germline V gene encodes CDR1 SGHVS and CDR2 FQNEAQ. The CDR3 DNA sequence: TGTGCCAGCAGCCGGACCCCACAGGTTAACAAACACACTGAAGCTTTCTTT. Its translation: CASSRTPQVNKHTEAFF.

The chain carries TRBV5-1 and TRBJ2-1; TRBD1 matches at 9 bases. Germline-derived CDR1 and CDR2 are SGHRS and YFSETQ. V lost 0 bases to trimming and J lost 9 bases; unmatched junction nucleotides: 7. This CDR3 has 15 amino acids. CDR3 DNA: TGCGCCAGCAGCTTGGAAGGGACAGGGAGTGGTGAGCAGTTCTTC. Its translation: CASSLEGTGSGEQFF.

The chain couples TRBV2 to TRBJ2-1; a possible D gene is TRBD1 (6 bases). This CDR3 contains 15 residues. CDR1 is SNHLY and CDR2 is FYNNEI in the germline V gene. Trimming removed 6 bases at V and 1 base at J, with 13 bases between. CDR3 loop: CASRAQGGSYNEQFF. The CDR3 DNA reads as TGTGCCAGCAGGGCACAGGGTGGGTCCTACAATGAGCAGTTCTTC.

The rearrangement joins TRBV5-4 to TRBJ1-1; D might be TRBD1 (5 bases). Trimming cost V 1 base and J 0 bases, with 10 bases left between them. CDR1 is SGHNT, CDR2 YYREEE, per germline (reference sequence). The CDR3 is 15 residues long. The CDR3 reads CASSLMHRLNTEAFF. The CDR3 DNA sequence: TGTGCCAGCAGCTTGATGCACAGGTTGAACACTGAAGCTTTCTTT.